The 3 T cell receptor beta chains below were found in one sample sequenced in a study of glioma-infiltrating T cells. TCR alpha and beta CDR3 regions were amplified from RNA using iRepertoire nested multiplex PCR. TCRdb itself ran the multiplex PCR reads through MiXCR, one entry per CDR3 protein. The sample yields more than 300,000 distinct CDR3 sequences, more than 35% seen once. Source material: glioma tissue, nonneoplastic brain tissue, or PBMCs (not recorded which). The source is a human donor with low-grade glioma or glioblastoma, undergoing nonglioma brain surgery, or in good health (not recorded which).

The sample holds many counts of this clonotype. This rearrangement joins TRBV6-2 or TRBV6-3 to TRBJ2-1; D possibly corresponds to TRBD1 (5 bases). Trimming took off 2 bases at V and 3 bases at J, with 5 bases between the two ends. CDR3 length: 13 amino acids. Germline CDR1 reads MNHEY; CDR2 reads SVGEGT. The CDR3 is CASSYDSYNEQFF. DNA for the CDR3: TGTGCCAGCAGTTACGACAGCTACAATGAGCAGTTCTTC.

The chain combines TRBV5-4 with TRBJ2-1; tentative D call: TRBD2 (5 bases). Between the trimmed V and J ends, which lost 1 base and 8 bases, there was a span of 16 bases. CDR3 length: 15 amino acids. CDR1 is SGHNT and CDR2 is YYREEE in the germline V gene (reference sequence). As DNA, the CDR3 is TGTGCCAGCAGCTTGACTAGTGGGATCAAGTATGAGCAGTTCTTC. The encoded protein is CASSLTSGIKYEQFF.

Concerning this clonotype itself: Mismatch with germline at one junction end may stem from a read error. CDR3 sequence reads: CASSLNPGAEAFF. The CDR3 region has the DNA TGTGCTAGCAGCTTAAATCCAGGAGCTGAAGCTTTCTTT. This chain links TRBV7-7 with TRBJ1-1; no clear D gene. The CDR3 covers 13 residues. Germline loops: CDR1 SSHAT, CDR2 FNYEAQ (reference sequence).